Following are 30 T cell receptor beta chains from one sample sequenced in a study of shared T cell receptors in the human thymus. Here immunoSEQ multiplex PCR was the method, and the copy in TCRdb shows in-frame clones only, minus some. The profile shows roughly 710,000 clones, approximately 83% of them singletons. The sample also formed part of further work on human thymus T cells.

Sequenced: thymocytes. All receptors derive from a girl less than two years old with a congenital heart defect.

The chain has TRBV9 and TRBJ2-7; the D gene is possibly TRBD2 (5 bases). Germline V CDR1 and CDR2: SGDLS, YYNGEE. The germline V and J ends were trimmed by 3 bases and 0 bases, with 10 bases remaining between them. The CDR3 has 14 residues. CDR3 loop: CASSAKRFSYEQYF. CDR3 bases: TGTGCCAGCAGCGCGAAGCGGTTCTCCTACGAGCAGTACTTC.

This clone was seen a handful of times. The rearrangement links TRBV7-6 to TRBJ2-6, with 9 bases lining up with TRBD1. Losses at the gene ends were 5 bases for V and 5 bases for J; bases not matched to a gene: 10. Germline CDR1 is SGHVS and CDR2 is FNYEAQ. The length of the CDR3 is 17 residues. CDR3: CASSESTGGSRANVLTF. The CDR3 DNA is TGTGCCAGCAGCGAATCGACAGGGGGGTCTAGGGCCAACGTCCTGACTTTC.

The rearrangement links TRBV15 to TRBJ1-4; D gene ambiguous. Germline V gene lookup returns CDR1 LNHNV and CDR2 YYDKDF (reference sequence). CDR3 length equals 15 residues. V lost 5 bases and J 5 bases, leaving 15 bases between the germline ends. The CDR3 bases are TGTGCCACCAGCGGGGAGTGTGGAGAGAATGAAAAACTGTTTTTT. Its protein product is CATSGECGENEKLFF.

The chain couples TRBV4-3 to TRBJ2-3; 14 bases are a match to TRBD2. The germline gives CDR1 LGHNA, CDR2 YSLEER. The CDR3 is made up of 18 amino acids. The V gene end was trimmed by 4 bases and the J gene end by 6 bases; junction bases not matched to a gene: 12. CDR3 DNA sequence: TGCGCCAGCAGCCCCATCCACCCGACTAGCGGGGGGGATGATACGCAGTATTTT. Translation: CASSPIHPTSGGDDTQYF.

This clone was seen just once. V gene TRBV7-2 combines with J gene TRBJ1-1; tentatively, D is TRBD1 (5 bases). The CDR3 is 17 residues long. The V gene lost 4 bases and the J gene lost 5 bases, with 23 bases spanning the gap. CDR1 and CDR2 (germline): SGHTA, FQGNSA. The CDR3 loop reads CASSSRVAGDGVTEAFF. The CDR3 region has the DNA TGTGCCAGCAGCTCCCGGGTTGCGGGGGACGGAGTGACTGAAGCTTTCTTT.

A few counts support this clone. The J gene is TRBJ1-2, the V gene TRBV10-2; 7 bases agree with TRBD1. The length of the CDR3 is 18 residues. Germline loops: CDR1 WSHSY, CDR2 SAAADI. J lost 1 base, V lost 8 bases, and 19 bases had no gene match. CDR3 sequence reads: CASHTLYIRQGDNYGYTF. The DNA of the CDR3 is TGCGCCAGCCACACCCTCTACATCCGACAGGGAGATAACTATGGCTACACCTTC.

The rearrangement uses TRBV5-6 and TRBJ1-3; 8 bases are shared with TRBD1. Germline V lookup: CDR1 SGHDT, CDR2 YYEEEE. CDR3 length: 16 amino acids. V gave up 5 bases and J gave up 0 bases; unmatched junction bases: 7. CDR3 region: CASSGQGPFSGNTIYF. CDR3 coding DNA: TGTGCCAGCAGTGGACAGGGACCTTTCTCTGGAAACACCATATATTTT.

The chain uses TRBV6-5 and TRBJ1-2; 7 bases agree with TRBD1. Germline CDR1 and CDR2: MNHEY and SVGAGI. CDR3 length equals 15 residues. The junction had 8 bases not matched to a gene; V was cut back by 6 bases and J by 1 base. As DNA, the CDR3 is TGTGCCAGCAGGGGGGGTGGGACAGATAACTATGGCTACACCTTC. This sequence encodes CASRGGGTDNYGYTF.

This chain uses TRBV19 with TRBJ1-5; perhaps TRBD1 as D (5 bases). Germline V lookup: CDR1 LNHDA, CDR2 SQIVND (reference sequence). V was clipped by 7 bases and J by 5 bases, with 15 bases between them. The CDR3 runs 14 residues. CDR3 loop: CASKALTDDQPQHF. CDR3 nucleotides: TGTGCCAGTAAGGCTCTGACAGACGATCAGCCCCAGCATTTT.

The rearrangement uses TRBV5-4 and TRBJ1-2; D is undetermined. CDR1 is SGHNT and CDR2 is YYREEE in the germline V gene (reference sequence). V lost 4 bases and J 7 bases, leaving 14 bases between the germline ends. The CDR3 totals 13 residues. The CDR3 DNA sequence: TGTGCCAGCAGCCTTGCGGGAGTCAGTGGCTACACCTTC. The encoded protein is CASSLAGVSGYTF. Full variable domain (missing parts from reference TRBV5-4 and TRBJ1-2): ETGVTQSPTHLIKTRGQQVTLRCSSQSGHNTVSWYQQALGQGPQFIFQYYREEENGRGNFPPRFSGLQFPNYSSELNVNALELDDSALYLCASSLAGVSGYTFGSGTRLTVV.

This clone was recorded only once. The gene calls are TRBV4-3 and TRBJ1-2, with no clear D. V shed 0 bases and J shed 0 bases, with 8 bases lying between them. CDR3 length: 15 residues. Germline assignment: CDR1 LGHNA and CDR2 YSLEER. The CDR3 DNA sequence: TGCGCCAGCAGCCAAGAGGAGGGAGCTAACTATGGCTACACCTTC. Its protein product is CASSQEEGANYGYTF.

The chain couples TRBV19 to TRBJ1-1; D gene ambiguous. In germline, CDR1 is LNHDA, CDR2 SQIVND (reference sequence). CDR3 length: 15 residues. Trimming cost V 4 bases and J 4 bases, with 16 bases left between them. The CDR3 reads CASSSGRPASTEAFF. The CDR3 DNA is TGTGCCAGTAGTAGCGGTCGCCCCGCGAGCACTGAAGCTTTCTTT.

The rearrangement uses TRBV30 and TRBJ2-7; no firm D call. The CDR3 totals 15 residues. V lost 0 bases and J lost 2, with 14 bases in between. Per germline, CDR1 GTSNPN and CDR2 SVGIG (reference sequence). DNA for the CDR3: TGTGCCTGGAGTGTACGAGGTCTATTCCCCTACGAGCAGTACTTC. It translates to CAWSVRGLFPYEQYF. The full variable domain, with the rest looked up from reference TRBV30 and TRBJ2-7, is SQTIHQWPATLVQPVGSPLSLECTVEGTSNPNLYWYRQAAGRGLQLLFYSVGIGQISSEVPQNLSASRPQDRQFILSSKKLLLSDSGFYLCAWSVRGLFPYEQYFGPGTRLTVT.

The V gene is TRBV4-1, the J gene TRBJ2-2; no definite D call. Per the germline V gene, CDR1 is MGHRA and CDR2 is YSYEKL. The CDR3 covers 16 residues. With 0 bases removed from V and 2 bases from J, the gap between germline ends came to 10 bases. The CDR3 sequence: CASSQDTELNTGELFF. CDR3 bases: TGCGCCAGCAGCCAAGATACGGAGCTAAACACCGGGGAGCTGTTTTTT.

V gene TRBV27 combines with J gene TRBJ1-3; 11 nucleotides align to TRBD1. CDR3 length: 19 amino acids. Germline CDR1 and CDR2: MNHEY and SMNVEV (reference sequence). The trim removed 5 bases at V and 0 bases at J, leaving 12 bases unmatched. CDR3 DNA: TGTGCCAGCAGTCCCTCCGGGACAGGGGGGATTTACTCTGGAAACACCATATATTTT. Translated, it gives CASSPSGTGGIYSGNTIYF.

This chain uses TRBV7-2 with TRBJ2-1, with D possibly matching TRBD1 (6 bases). With 6 bases removed from V and 4 bases from J, the gap between germline ends came to 16 bases. This CDR3 is 15 amino acids long. Germline CDR1 reads SGHTA; CDR2 reads FQGNSA. The CDR3 DNA follows: TGTGCCAGCAGTTTAAACAGGGTGGGTTACAATGAGCAGTTCTTC. Translated, it gives CASSLNRVGYNEQFF.

This rearrangement joins TRBV16 to TRBJ1-5; no firm D call. The CDR3 is 16 residues long. The germline CDR1 and CDR2 sequences are KGHSY and FQNENV. V lost 2 bases, J lost 0 bases, and 11 bases lay in between. The chain's CDR3 is CASSQRVRDSNQPQHF. CDR3 nucleotide sequence: TGTGCCAGCAGCCAAAGGGTCCGGGATAGCAATCAGCCCCAGCATTTT.

This clone is a singleton in its sample. The chain has TRBV2 and TRBJ1-2; D is uncertain. The V gene lost 10 bases and the J gene lost 8 bases, with 11 bases spanning the gap. Germline CDR1 and CDR2: SNHLY and FYNNEI. CDR3 length: 10 residues. The CDR3 region is CAILSRGYTF. The DNA for the CDR3 is TGTGCCATCCTTTCCCGGGGCTACACCTTC.

In regard to this clone: Germline and junction disagree at one end, which may indicate a read error. The J gene is TRBJ2-3, the V gene TRBV28; 7 positions agree with TRBD1. CDR1 is MDHEN and CDR2 is SYDVKM in the germline V gene. CDR3 length equals 12 residues. The CDR3: CASSADREVIDF. The CDR3 DNA reads as TGTGCCAGCAGCGCTGACAGGGAAGTTATAGATTTT.

V usage is TRBV14 and J usage is TRBJ2-7; D unresolved. V lost 2 bases and J lost 7, with 9 bases in between. Germline CDR1 is SGHDN and CDR2 is FVKESK. CDR3 length: 12 residues. Here the CDR3 DNA reads TGTGCCAGCAGCCAAATCCGCAGGGAGCAGTACTTC. It codes for CASSQIRREQYF.

The V gene is TRBV6-5, the J gene TRBJ1-2, with a tentative D call TRBD1 (6 bases). V lost 6 bases and J 5 bases, leaving 19 bases between the germline ends. CDR3 size: 15 residues. Germline CDR1 is MNHEY and CDR2 is SVGAGI. CDR3 residues: CASRRRGQGGYGYTF. CDR3 nucleotides: TGTGCCAGCAGGCGACGCGGACAAGGGGGATATGGCTACACCTTC.

CDR3 nucleotides: TGTGCCAGCGCGGATCACAGGGAAAGCACAGATACGCAGTATTTT. The encoded protein is CASADHRESTDTQYF. The V gene is TRBV2, the J gene TRBJ2-3; a possible D gene is TRBD1 (6 bases). The germline V and J ends were trimmed by 8 bases and 0 bases, with 15 bases remaining between them. CDR3 length: 15 amino acids. The germline V gene has CDR1 SNHLY and CDR2 FYNNEI.

This clone showed up just once. This sequence joins TRBV6-1 and TRBJ1-1; D uncertain. Germline V gene sequence: CDR1 MNHNS, CDR2 SASEGT. The CDR3 runs 11 residues. Trimming pared 7 bases from V and 1 base from J, leaving 4 bases between. The CDR3 protein is CASTPNTEAFF. CDR3 sequence (DNA): TGTGCCAGCACTCCGAACACTGAAGCTTTCTTT.

The chain carries TRBV5-1 and TRBJ2-1; 9 bases line up with TRBD1. The CDR3 has 18 amino acids. Losses at the gene ends were 2 bases for V and 7 bases for J; bases not matched to a gene: 16. Germline assignment: CDR1 SGHRS and CDR2 YFSETQ. Written as DNA, the CDR3 is TGCGCCAGCAGCTTCCGGGACAGGGCTATGATGGTCGAGAATGAGCAGTTCTTC. Amino acids: CASSFRDRAMMVENEQFF.

The V call is TRBV11-2, the J call TRBJ1-4, with 7 bases fitting TRBD1. V dropped 4 bases and J dropped 8; count of bases not matched to a gene: 16. There are 17 residues in the CDR3. Germline lookup yields CDR1 SGHAT and CDR2 FQNNGV. The CDR3 loop is CASSSTLRQGLYEKLFF. CDR3 bases: TGTGCCAGCAGCTCGACCTTGAGACAGGGATTGTACGAAAAACTGTTTTTT. Together with reference TRBV11-2 and TRBJ1-4, the CDR3 gives the full variable domain: EAGVAQSPRYKIIEKRQSVAFWCNPISGHATLYWYQQILGQGPKLLIQFQNNGVVDDSQLPKDRFSAERLKGVDSTLKIQPAKLEDSAVYLCASSSTLRQGLYEKLFFGSGTQLSVL.

The chain carries TRBV9 and TRBJ1-2; 9 nucleotides align to TRBD1. The V gene end was trimmed by 6 bases and the J gene end by 2 bases; junction bases not matched to a gene: 14. The CDR3 sequence is 17 residues long. Germline CDR1 reads SGDLS; CDR2 reads YYNGEE. The CDR3 protein is CASIGGMSGQGNYGYTF. In DNA, the CDR3 is TGTGCCAGCATCGGGGGAATGAGTGGACAGGGGAACTATGGCTACACCTTC.

This sequence joins TRBV29-1 and TRBJ2-5, with 9 bases fitting TRBD1. The CDR3 length is 14 residues. V shed 5 bases, J shed 2 bases, and the junction held 6 bases outside the gene matches. Per germline, CDR1 SQVTM and CDR2 ANQGSEA. The CDR3 DNA follows: TGCAGCGTTTGTGGGACAGGGCAACAAGAGACCCAGTACTTC. Protein product: CSVCGTGQQETQYF.

Notes on this clone: A junction end diverges from the germline sequence, so it may reflect a read error. The chain has TRBV7-7 and TRBJ2-7; D may be TRBD1 (6 bases). From germline, CDR1 is SSHAT and CDR2 FNYEAQ (reference sequence). This CDR3 spans 13 amino acids. The CDR3 DNA is TGTGCTAGCAGCTTGGGGGCGCGACGGGAGCAGTACTTC. Translation gives CASSLGARREQYF.

The CDR3 loop is CASTVNVAGLSDYTF. The DNA for the CDR3 is TGTGCCAGCACAGTGAATGTCGCGGGACTTTCGGACTACACCTTC. This chain links TRBV6-1 with TRBJ1-2; D may be TRBD1 (5 bases). Germline V gives CDR1 MNHNS, CDR2 SASEGT. This CDR3 region has 15 residues. V was cut by 7 bases and J by 10 bases, with 25 bases left in between.

This chain links TRBV5-4 with TRBJ1-1; 7 nucleotides line up with TRBD1. With V trimmed by 4 bases and J by 9 bases, 9 bases remained unmatched. Germline lookup yields CDR1 SGHNT and CDR2 YYREEE (reference sequence). The length of the CDR3 is 13 residues. CDR3 residues: CASSAREQGKAFF. CDR3 DNA sequence: TGTGCCAGCAGCGCACGGGAACAGGGGAAAGCTTTCTTT.